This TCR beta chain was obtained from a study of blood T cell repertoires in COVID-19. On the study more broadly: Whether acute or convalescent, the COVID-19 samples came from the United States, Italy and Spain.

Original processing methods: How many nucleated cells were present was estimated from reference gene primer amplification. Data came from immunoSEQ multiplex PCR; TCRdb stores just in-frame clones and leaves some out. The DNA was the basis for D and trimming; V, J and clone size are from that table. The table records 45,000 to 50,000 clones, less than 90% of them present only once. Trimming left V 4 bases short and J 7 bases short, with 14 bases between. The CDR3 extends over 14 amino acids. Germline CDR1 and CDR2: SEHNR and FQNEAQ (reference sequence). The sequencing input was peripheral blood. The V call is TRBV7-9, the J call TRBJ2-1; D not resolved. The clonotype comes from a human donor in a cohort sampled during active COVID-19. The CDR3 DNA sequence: TGTGCCAGCAGCTACTCCTCAATCAAAAATGAGCAGTTCTTC. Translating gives CASSYSSIKNEQFF.